The source of this T cell receptor beta chain is a study of B cell selection in AIRE deficiency. Sorted regulatory T cells were CD4-positive, CD25-high and CD127-low or negative. The assay was immunoSEQ multiplex PCR, and TCRdb's table has in-frame clones only and misses some. The repertoire holds tens of thousands of clones, with approximately 90% as singletons. Between the trimmed V and J ends, which lost 6 bases and 9 bases, there was a span of 19 bases. This CDR3 has 14 amino acids. Germline lookup yields CDR1 SGHRS and CDR2 YFSETQ. This chain uses TRBV5-1 with TRBJ2-1, with D possibly matching TRBD1 (6 bases). Input material: CD4+CD25+ Tregs sorted from PBMCs. The sequence came from a human donor in good health. The CDR3 loop is CASTPLLGAGEQFF. CDR3 sequence (DNA): TGCGCCAGCACCCCCCTGTTGGGGGCTGGTGAGCAGTTCTTC.